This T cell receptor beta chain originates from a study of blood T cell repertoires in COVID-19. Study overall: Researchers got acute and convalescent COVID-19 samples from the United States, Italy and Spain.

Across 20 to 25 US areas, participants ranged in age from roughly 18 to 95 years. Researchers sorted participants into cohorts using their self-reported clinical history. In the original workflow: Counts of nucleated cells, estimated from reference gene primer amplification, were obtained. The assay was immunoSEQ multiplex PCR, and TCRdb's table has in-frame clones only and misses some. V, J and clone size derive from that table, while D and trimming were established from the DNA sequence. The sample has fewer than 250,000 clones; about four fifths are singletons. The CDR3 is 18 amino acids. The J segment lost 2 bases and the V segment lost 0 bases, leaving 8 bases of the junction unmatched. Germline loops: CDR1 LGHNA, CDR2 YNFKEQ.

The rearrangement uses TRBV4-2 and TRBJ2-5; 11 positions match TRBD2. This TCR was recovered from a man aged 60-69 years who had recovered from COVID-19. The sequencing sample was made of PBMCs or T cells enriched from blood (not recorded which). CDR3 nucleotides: TGTGCCAGCAGCCAAGATCGGGCTAGCGGGGGGAAGCAAGAGACCCAGTACTTC. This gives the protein CASSQDRASGGKQETQYF.